These T cell receptor beta chains were read from a single sample in a study of T cells in Graves' hyperthyroidism and ophthalmopathy. TCRdb reprocessed the multiplex PCR reads via MiXCR and lists one record per CDR3 protein. The table shows approximately 98,000 distinct CDR3 sequences, with roughly 37% occurring only once. The material sequenced was peripheral blood or thyroid tissue (not recorded which). These receptor sequences come from a woman aged 25-40 years with Graves' hyperthyroidism. The CDR3 runs from the conserved cysteine through the conserved F or W. The order of the fields is D gene, V gene, clone size, J gene, CDR3 protein, CDR3 DNA. A D gene is named only where the DNA matches it firmly. A clone size is listed for some rows: how often the clone was seen (once, few, many), or a class if it is expanded.

TRBD1	TRBV13	many	TRBJ1-4	CASSSGGQGYREKLFF	TGTGCCAGCAGCTCCGGTGGACAGGGGTATAGGGAAAAACTGTTTTTT
.	TRBV7-9	many	TRBJ1-1	CASSPPRATKEAFF	TGTGCCAGCAGCCCTCCGAGGGCCACAAAGGAAGCTTTCTTT
.	TRBV5-4	.	TRBJ1-4	CASSLATGEKLFF	TGTGCCAGCAGCTTGGCCACCGGTGAAAAACTGTTTTTT
TRBD1	TRBV5-1	.	TRBJ2-7	CASSTGQGAGGIYEQYF	TGCGCCAGCAGCACCGGACAGGGGGCGGGAGGAATCTACGAGCAGTACTTC
TRBD1	TRBV5-1	many	TRBJ2-5	CASSFGTGRQETQYF	TGCGCCAGCAGCTTTGGGACAGGCAGACAAGAGACCCAGTACTTC
.	TRBV9	many	TRBJ2-7	CASSLSSGGFYEQYF	TGTGCCAGCAGCCTCAGTTCTGGGGGTTTCTACGAGCAGTACTTC
TRBD2	TRBV7-2	.	TRBJ2-5	CASSPSSGRAEQETQYF	TGTGCCAGCAGCCCTTCTAGCGGGAGGGCCGAACAAGAGACCCAGTACTTC
TRBD1	TRBV6-6	.	TRBJ1-1	CASSPGQGVGRYEAFF	TGTGCCAGCTCACCTGGACAGGGGGTTGGTCGCTATGAAGCTTTCTTT
TRBD2	TRBV11-1	.	TRBJ2-7	CASSLGGSPYEQYF	TGTGCCAGCAGCTTAGGCGGGAGTCCCTACGAGCAGTACTTC
.	TRBV28	few	TRBJ2-7	CASSFSSQGYEQYF	TGTGCCAGCAGTTTTTCCTCCCAGGGCTACGAGCAGTACTTC
.	TRBV5-5	few	TRBJ2-7	CASSLGGGPYEQYF	TGTGCCAGCAGCTTAGGTGGTGGGCCCTACGAGCAGTACTTC
.	TRBV20-1	many	TRBJ1-5	CSARGRNQPQHF	TGCAGTGCTAGAGGTCGTAATCAGCCCCAGCATTTT
.	TRBV28	few	TRBJ2-3	CASSFGREADTQYF	TGTGCCAGCAGTTTTGGCAGGGAGGCAGATACGCAGTATTTT
TRBD1	TRBV2	.	TRBJ1-2	CARRTGPYGYTF	TGTGCCAGACGGACAGGGCCCTATGGCTACACCTTC
TRBD2	TRBV7-6	.	TRBJ2-7	CASSFAGPSGSLEQYF	TGTGCCAGCAGCTTCGCGGGGCCTAGCGGGAGTCTCGAGCAGTACTTC
.	TRBV7-9	.	TRBJ2-5	CASSLEGGETQYF	TGTGCCAGCAGCCTTGAGGGTGGGGAGACCCAGTACTTC
TRBD1	TRBV10-3	many	TRBJ2-6	CAIKSDRVMSGANVLTF	TGTGCCATCAAGTCGGACAGGGTGATGTCTGGGGCCAACGTCCTGACTTTC
TRBD2	TRBV7-2	once	TRBJ2-5	CASSRLAGAWRETQYF	TGTGCCAGCAGCCGACTAGCGGGAGCGTGGAGAGAGACCCAGTACTTC
TRBD1	TRBV7-9	.	TRBJ1-3	CASSLVDRGFSGNTIYF	TGTGCCAGCAGCTTGGTAGACAGGGGCTTCTCTGGAAACACCATATATTTT
.	TRBV7-3	many	TRBJ1-5	CARLDLCRRGLGNQPQHF	TGTGCCAGGCTCGATCTGTGCCGAAGGGGGTTAGGGAATCAGCCCCAGCATTTT
.	TRBV19	many	TRBJ2-1	CASSIGYNEQFF	TGTGCCAGTAGTATTGGGTACAATGAGCAGTTCTTC
TRBD1	TRBV7-8	many	TRBJ1-5	CASSAGQGPHQPQHF	TGTGCCAGCAGCGCGGGACAGGGGCCGCATCAGCCCCAGCATTTT
.	TRBV6-5	.	TRBJ1-2	CASSTTGNLPTF	TGTGCCAGCAGTACGACAGGCAACCTACCCACCTTC
.	TRBV7-6	.	TRBJ2-5	CASPGSGGGETQYF	TGTGCCAGCCCCGGGAGTGGGGGAGGAGAGACCCAGTACTTC
TRBD1	TRBV12-3/TRBV12-4	once	TRBJ1-1	CASQSSSGQGNTEAFF	TGTGCCAGCCAAAGCAGTTCGGGACAGGGAAACACAGAAGCTTTCTTT
TRBD2	TRBV2	.	TRBJ2-2	CASQVLAHTGELFF	TGTGCCAGCCAGGTACTAGCGCACACCGGGGAGCTGTTTTTT
.	TRBV28	few	TRBJ2-3	CASSSIPGLATDTQYF	TGTGCCAGCAGCTCGATTCCGGGACTTGCAACAGATACGCAGTATTTT
TRBD1	TRBV5-1	many	TRBJ2-3	CASSLARDRRPDTQYF	TGCGCCAGCAGCTTGGCACGGGACAGGAGACCGGATACGCAGTATTTT
.	TRBV20-1	many	TRBJ2-7	CSAGLDYEQYF	TGCAGTGCTGGGCTAGACTACGAGCAGTACTTC
TRBD2	TRBV7-3	.	TRBJ2-7	CASSGLAGATYEQYF	TGTGCCAGCAGCGGGTTAGCGGGAGCAACCTACGAGCAGTACTTC
TRBD1	TRBV5-1	.	TRBJ1-5	CAGSLGQGPNQPQHF	TGCGCCGGCAGCTTGGGACAGGGACCGAATCAGCCCCAGCACTTT
TRBD1	TRBV19	.	TRBJ1-2	CASSEPTGYGYTF	TGTGCCAGTAGTGAACCGACAGGGTATGGCTACACCTTC